The 3 T cell receptor beta chains below all came from one sample that was sequenced in a study of blood T cell repertoires in COVID-19. The assay was immunoSEQ multiplex PCR, and TCRdb's table has in-frame clones only and misses some. The sample contains more than 150,000 clones, more than 85% of which appear only once. Material for sequencing was PBMCs or T cells enriched from blood (not recorded which). The receptor source for this set is a woman between 50 and 59 years old who had recovered from COVID-19.

V usage is TRBV7-9 and J usage is TRBJ2-5; 8 bases match TRBD1. V was pared by 2 bases and J by 5 bases, with 4 bases of the junction left unmatched. The germline gives CDR1 SEHNR, CDR2 FQNEAQ (reference sequence). The CDR3 consists of 14 residues. As DNA, the CDR3 is TGTGCCAGCAGCTTATCAGGGGGCCGGGAGACCCAGTACTTC. It codes for CASSLSGGRETQYF.

V is TRBV10-3 and J is TRBJ1-2; D is uncertain. Trimming removed 2 bases from V and 4 bases from J, with 11 bases in between. Germline lookup yields CDR1 ENHRY and CDR2 SYGVKD. CDR3 length: 14 amino acids. The CDR3 DNA reads TGTGCCATCAGTGAGGCCATCGGTAGCTATGGCTACACCTTC. It translates to CAISEAIGSYGYTF.

This clone was seen only once. The chain employs TRBV30 and TRBJ1-1, with no clear D. Germline CDR1 GTSNPN, CDR2 SVGIG (reference sequence). V gave up 3 bases and J gave up 4 bases, with 12 bases separating them. CDR3 size: 13 residues. The CDR3 DNA reads as TGTGCCTGGAGCTCTGCAATGCGCACTGAAGCTTTCTTT. It codes for CAWSSAMRTEAFF.